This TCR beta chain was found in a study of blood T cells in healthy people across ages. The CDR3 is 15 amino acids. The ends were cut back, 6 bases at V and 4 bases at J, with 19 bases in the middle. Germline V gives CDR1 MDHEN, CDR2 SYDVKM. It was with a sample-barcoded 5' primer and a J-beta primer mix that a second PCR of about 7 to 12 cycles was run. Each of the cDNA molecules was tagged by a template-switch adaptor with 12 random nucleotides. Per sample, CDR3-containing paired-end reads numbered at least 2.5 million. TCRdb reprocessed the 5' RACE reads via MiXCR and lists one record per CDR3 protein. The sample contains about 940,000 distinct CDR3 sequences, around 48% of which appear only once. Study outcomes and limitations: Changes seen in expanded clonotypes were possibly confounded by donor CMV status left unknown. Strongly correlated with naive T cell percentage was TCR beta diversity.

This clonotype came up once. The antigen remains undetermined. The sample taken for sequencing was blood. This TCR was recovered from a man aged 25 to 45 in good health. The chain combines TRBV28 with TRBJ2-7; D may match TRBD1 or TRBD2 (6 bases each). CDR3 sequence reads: CASRGGRGPSYEQYF. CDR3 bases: TGTGCCAGCAGGGGGGGCAGGGGCCCTTCTTACGAGCAGTACTTC.